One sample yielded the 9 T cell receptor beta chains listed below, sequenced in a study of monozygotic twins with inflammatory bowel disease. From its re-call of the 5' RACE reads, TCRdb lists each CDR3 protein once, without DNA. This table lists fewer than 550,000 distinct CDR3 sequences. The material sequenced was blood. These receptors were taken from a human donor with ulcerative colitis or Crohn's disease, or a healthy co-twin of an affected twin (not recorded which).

CDR3 protein: CASSSDRGLLGGELFF. The rearrangement uses TRBV6-5 and TRBJ2-2; TCRdb designates TRBD1, a call that cannot be tested without DNA. The germline gives CDR1 MNHEY, CDR2 SVGAGI. The CDR3 has 16 residues.

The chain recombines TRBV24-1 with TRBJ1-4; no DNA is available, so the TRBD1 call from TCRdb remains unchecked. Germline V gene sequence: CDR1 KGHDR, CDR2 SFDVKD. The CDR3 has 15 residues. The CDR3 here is CATSDFTGGDEKLFF.

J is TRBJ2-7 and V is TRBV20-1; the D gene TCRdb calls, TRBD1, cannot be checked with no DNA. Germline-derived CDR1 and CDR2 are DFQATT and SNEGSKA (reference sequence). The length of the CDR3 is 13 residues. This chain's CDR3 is CSATPGQIYEQYF.

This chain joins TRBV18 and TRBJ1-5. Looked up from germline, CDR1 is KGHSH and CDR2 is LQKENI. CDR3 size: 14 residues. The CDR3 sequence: CASSPPGKNQPQHF.

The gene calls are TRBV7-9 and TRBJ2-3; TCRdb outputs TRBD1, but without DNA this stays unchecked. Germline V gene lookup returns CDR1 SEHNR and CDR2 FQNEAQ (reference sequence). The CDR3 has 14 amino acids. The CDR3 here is CASIDGRNTDTQYF. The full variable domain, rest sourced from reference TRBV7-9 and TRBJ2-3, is DTGVSQNPRHKITKRGQNVTFRCDPISEHNRLYWYRQTLGQGPEFLTYFQNEAQLEKSRLLSDRFSAERPKGSFSTLEIQRTEQGDSAMYLCASIDGRNTDTQYFGPGTRLTVL.

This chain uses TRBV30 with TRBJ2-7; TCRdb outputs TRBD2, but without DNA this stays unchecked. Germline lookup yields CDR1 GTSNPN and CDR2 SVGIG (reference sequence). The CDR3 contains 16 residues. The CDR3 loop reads CAWSVVAGGRFYEQYF.

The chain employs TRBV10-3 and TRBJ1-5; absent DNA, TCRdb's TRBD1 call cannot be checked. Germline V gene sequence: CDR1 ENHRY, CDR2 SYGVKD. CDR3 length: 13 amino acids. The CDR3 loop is CATAGGLDQPQHF.

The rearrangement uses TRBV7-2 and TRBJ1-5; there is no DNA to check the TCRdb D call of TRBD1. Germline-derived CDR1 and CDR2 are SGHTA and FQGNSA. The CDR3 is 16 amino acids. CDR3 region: CASSLEGTHSNQPQHF.

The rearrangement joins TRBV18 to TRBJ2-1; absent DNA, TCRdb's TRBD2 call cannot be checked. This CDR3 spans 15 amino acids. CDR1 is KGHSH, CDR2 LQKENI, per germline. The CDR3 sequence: CASSPRPGEGNEQFF.